The entry below gives a single TCR beta chain sequence along with its context. Its antigen is currently not known. No much larger clonotype is one base removed from it; base qualities were not supplied. Trimming takes 0 bases off V and 5 bases off J; junction bases not matched to a gene: 9. CDR1 SGHAT and CDR2 FQNNGV are derived from the germline V gene. The CDR3, cysteine through phenylalanine, is 16 amino acids long. CDR3 DNA only is kept here, 48 bases in frame from base 1. The cohort consisted of 600 to 700 healthy bone marrow donors. At the time of sampling, every cohort member was nominally healthy, though immune exposures that went unrecorded were likely present. The donor tested CMV seronegative and was one of the 352 seronegative cohort members. Each donor provided a peripheral blood sample, and peripheral blood mononuclear cells were used for TCR beta sequencing. The Qiagen DNeasy Blood Extraction Kit was used to extract genomic DNA from the blood cell samples.

Libraries were constructed by the immunoSEQ multiplex PCR assay. For the multiplex PCR, a mixture combining 60 forward primers for TCR Vbeta segments and 13 reverse primers for TCR Jbeta segments was used. A multiplex PCR assay on genomic DNA amplified the CDR3 region of rearranged TCR beta genes. Amplified TCR beta libraries were sequenced as 87-base-pair reads on the Illumina HiSeq System. The original methods were these. In a later analysis, 77 million or so unique TCR beta chains were counted across the approximately 640 repertoires, and roughly 11 million of these chains were shared by at least two donors. To remove PCR and sequencing errors, raw reads were error-corrected and collapsed into unique sequences using a nearest-neighbor algorithm that merged closely related sequences. To assign V, D and J gene segments, CDR3 sequences were aligned to IMGT reference sequences. Each retained sequence needed at least a six-nucleotide match to both a V gene segment and a J gene segment. Rearrangements were classified as productive when the CDR3 lacked stop codons and remained in frame with V and J, and all other rearrangements were classified as non-productive. CDR3 was defined according to IMGT convention as the region running from the second conserved V-encoded cysteine to the conserved J-encoded phenylalanine. In an earlier analysis of 500 to 650 of the donors, sequences lacking an unambiguous match to a single V gene segment were excluded. In an earlier analysis of some 590 of the donors, a V segment was called functional when productive rearrangements were above 56.7%, and segregating when the standard deviation between donors exceeded 5%. A statistical classification framework was built for diagnosing cytomegalovirus status from the catalog of TCR beta chain sequences. In a later analysis, TCR nucleotide sequences were compared against IMGT/GENE-DB human TR gene sequences so that V and J genes could be assigned. A later analysis assigned CDR3 sequences and most-parsimonious VDJ recombination scenarios with the TCRdist pipeline. A later analysis defined each TCR beta chain by its CDR3 amino acid sequence plus V-gene family, and excluded reads lacking a unique V-gene family. To address suspected cross-contamination and a sequencing artifact, a later analysis removed some 620 highly shared, low-generation-probability nucleotide sequences. In a later analysis, a clonal expansion index for each public chain was calculated from normalized within-repertoire ranks of inferred template counts. A later analysis computed generation probabilities with a VDJ recombination model fitted to out-of-frame rearrangements, and checked the results against IGoR. In a later analysis, TCR-TCR, TCR-HLA and TCR-CMV co-occurrence was scored with hypergeometric tests, and a repertoire-size bias correction was applied to TCR pairs. A later analysis estimated false discovery rates by permuting HLA or CMV assignments 20 times. A later analysis grouped co-occurring TCRs with DBSCAN, adding TCRdist sequence similarity when clustering within HLA-allele-positive subsets. Repertoires with fewer than 30,000 or more than 120,000 public chains, plus five repertoires with anomalous nucleotide sharing, were excluded from co-occurrence clustering. In its TCRdb copy, this immuneACCESS table keeps in-frame sequences only and misses some clones. Where compared with another copy, unresolved V genes explain less than half of these, and the others have no known cause. That table furnishes V, J and clone size, whereas the DNA furnished D and trimming. The sample yields 130,000 to 150,000 clones; roughly 84% were counted once. The top ten constitute approximately 2.7% of the sample.

The data originate from a study of cytomegalovirus exposure and HLA in healthy donors (dated by TCRdb to the late 2010s). A note on the overall study: In an earlier analysis of some 550 of the donors, about 270 Gb of sequence data and roughly 100 million unique TCR beta sequences from about 190 million T cells were reported. A later analysis re-examined previously published TCR beta repertoires from about 700 donors and added high-resolution HLA genotyping to investigate patterns of TCR occurrence. Every repertoire in the discovery cohort had been generated on one and the same sequencing platform. HLA typing included class I and class II loci at four-digit resolution. To predict cytomegalovirus infection status, the study combined high-throughput TCR immunosequencing, statistical association of individual TCRs with disease status, and machine learning. Among roughly 400 genotyped donors of the cohort, an average of 235,054 unique TCR beta nucleotide sequences were sequenced per donor, roughly 20% of them non-productive. An early release covering around 630 HLA-typed donors comprised about 310 gigabases of sequencing data and 85 million or so unique TCR sequences. Donor age, sex, ethnicity and CMV serostatus were compiled together with the repertoire data. Typing coverage varied by locus: about 629-630 donors for A, B, C, DRB1 and DQB1; 500 to 550 for DQA1; some 610 for DPA1; fewer than 480 for DPB1. Using immunosequencing, the study profiled T cell repertoires from around 680 subjects and related those repertoires to cytomegalovirus serostatus. In the later analysis, no new phenotypic data were used to find candidate immune exposures; instead, reliance was placed on TCR beta sequences and their occurrence across donors. An earlier analysis of 587 of the donors used high-throughput TCR beta sequencing to judge whether each TCR beta V gene segment behaved as functional or pseudogenic. In a later genetic analysis, genome-wide SNP genotypes for about 55% of the roughly 700 donors were used, and that subset was treated as a discovery cohort. The aim of the study was to test whether cataloging public T cell receptors could identify signatures of past pathogen exposure. Of the roughly 390 genotyped donors, roughly 80% were placed in the genetic ancestry cluster associated with self-reported Caucasian donors. Because of strong linkage in the cohort, a few DR-DQ haplotypes were treated as single units for association and clustering. Along with the approximately 620-subject first cohort, a separate validation cohort of over a hundred different subjects was used. General conclusions and limits of the study: In an earlier analysis of 587 of the donors, most TCR beta V segments were observed in productive rearrangements about 87% or about 30% of the time, broadly matching IMGT annotations. Across donors, most TCR sequences were observed very rarely, whereas some public TCRs were present in many individuals. A further reported finding was that TCR beta sequences accurately predicted the HLA-A and HLA-B alleles for most subjects in the first cohort. Because HLA typing was unavailable for some donors at each locus, only the typed subset was used in association tests. V-gene and J-gene trimming of TCR beta chains was associated with a missense DCLRE1C variant in a later genetic analysis, and the association was replicated in an independent cohort. A total of 164 TCR beta chains were listed by the study as associated with cytomegalovirus. According to the authors, the approach could potentially be generalized to other disease states and immunological phenotypes. The sequencing pipeline was judged likely to have produced a cluster of highly shared sequence variants as a technical artifact. Compared with the roughly 710-donor mean, donors in an Asian-associated ancestry cluster had fewer N-insertions in productive TCRs, according to a later genetic analysis. According to a later analysis, most CMV-associated TCR beta chains appeared to be HLA-restricted, and the HLA associations seemed to be driven largely by CMV exposure. A later analysis reported that several top co-occurrence clusters appeared linked to parvovirus B19, influenza, CMV and Epstein-Barr virus. In a later analysis, the rate of TCR association differed among HLA loci, with DRB1 alleles having the most associated TCRs and HLA-C alleles having the fewest. In vitro tests confirmed that a few of the cytomegalovirus-associated TCR beta chains recognize cytomegalovirus antigens. In both the original and validation cohorts, the classifier was reported to diagnose cytomegalovirus status with high specificity and sensitivity. In a later analysis, HLA-associated TCR beta chains showed more clonal expansion and lower generation probabilities than non-associated chains that were equally common. Correlated functional status among segregating V segments might reflect linkage disequilibrium, but an unknown experimental factor could not be ruled out. Because the 87-base-pair reads could not distinguish some IMGT-functional V segments, including TRBV6-2 and TRBV6-3, those segments were excluded. The presence/absence analyses assumed that sequencing depth was roughly uniform across donors, and that assumption may not be true. Immune exposure information for the cohort was limited to CMV serostatus. In this cohort, only TCR beta chains were sequenced, and detectable features were limited by the absence of alpha or paired-chain data. The earlier analysis of approximately 560 of the donors excluded some 15 rarely observed V segments, including chromosome 9 orphons, because counts were too low. Assigning TCR associations to individual alleles was difficult when HLA alleles, especially DR and DQ, strongly co-occurred. At a false discovery rate of 0.05, a later analysis linked about 17,000 TCR beta sequences to specific HLA alleles.

The rearrangement combines TRBV11-2 with TRBJ2-7, and 8 junctional nucleotides match TRBD2. Sequences were obtained from PBMCs. This receptor was identified in a boy under 10 years old in good health and CMV-seronegative. In nucleotide form, the sequence is TGTGCCAGCAGCTTAGATGGAAGCGGGGGTATCCACGAGCAGTACTTC. Its protein product is CASSLDGSGGIHEQYF.